The clone carrying this T cell receptor (beta chain) was observed once. These data are taken from a study of cytomegalovirus exposure and HLA in healthy donors. Sequenced by immunoSEQ multiplex PCR; TCRdb stores in-frame clones only, minus some. The sample lists about 220,000 clones, 65% to 85% occurring once. The sequence was collected from a woman aged 30 to 39 in good health and CMV-seropositive. Sequenced: PBMCs.

The CDR3 region has the DNA TGTGCCTGGAGTACTGGAACAGAATACAATGAGCAGTTCTTC. This gives the protein CAWSTGTEYNEQFF. J is TRBJ2-1 and V is TRBV30; no clear D gene. The CDR3 runs 14 residues. CDR1 GTSNPN and CDR2 SVGIG come from the germline V gene (reference sequence). Trimming took 2 bases from V and 4 from J, leaving 12 bases between them.